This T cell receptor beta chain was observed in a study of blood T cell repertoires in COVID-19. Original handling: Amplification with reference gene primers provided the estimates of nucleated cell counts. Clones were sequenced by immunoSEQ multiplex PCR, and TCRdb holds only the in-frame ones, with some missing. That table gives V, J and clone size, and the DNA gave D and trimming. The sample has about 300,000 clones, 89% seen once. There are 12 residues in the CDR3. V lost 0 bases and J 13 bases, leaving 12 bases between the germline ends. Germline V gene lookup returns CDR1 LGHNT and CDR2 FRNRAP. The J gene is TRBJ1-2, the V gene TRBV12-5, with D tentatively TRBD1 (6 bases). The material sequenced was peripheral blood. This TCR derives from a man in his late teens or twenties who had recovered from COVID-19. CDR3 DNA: TGTGCTAGTGGTTTGGTAGAGAGCAGGGGCACCTTC. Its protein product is CASGLVESRGTF.